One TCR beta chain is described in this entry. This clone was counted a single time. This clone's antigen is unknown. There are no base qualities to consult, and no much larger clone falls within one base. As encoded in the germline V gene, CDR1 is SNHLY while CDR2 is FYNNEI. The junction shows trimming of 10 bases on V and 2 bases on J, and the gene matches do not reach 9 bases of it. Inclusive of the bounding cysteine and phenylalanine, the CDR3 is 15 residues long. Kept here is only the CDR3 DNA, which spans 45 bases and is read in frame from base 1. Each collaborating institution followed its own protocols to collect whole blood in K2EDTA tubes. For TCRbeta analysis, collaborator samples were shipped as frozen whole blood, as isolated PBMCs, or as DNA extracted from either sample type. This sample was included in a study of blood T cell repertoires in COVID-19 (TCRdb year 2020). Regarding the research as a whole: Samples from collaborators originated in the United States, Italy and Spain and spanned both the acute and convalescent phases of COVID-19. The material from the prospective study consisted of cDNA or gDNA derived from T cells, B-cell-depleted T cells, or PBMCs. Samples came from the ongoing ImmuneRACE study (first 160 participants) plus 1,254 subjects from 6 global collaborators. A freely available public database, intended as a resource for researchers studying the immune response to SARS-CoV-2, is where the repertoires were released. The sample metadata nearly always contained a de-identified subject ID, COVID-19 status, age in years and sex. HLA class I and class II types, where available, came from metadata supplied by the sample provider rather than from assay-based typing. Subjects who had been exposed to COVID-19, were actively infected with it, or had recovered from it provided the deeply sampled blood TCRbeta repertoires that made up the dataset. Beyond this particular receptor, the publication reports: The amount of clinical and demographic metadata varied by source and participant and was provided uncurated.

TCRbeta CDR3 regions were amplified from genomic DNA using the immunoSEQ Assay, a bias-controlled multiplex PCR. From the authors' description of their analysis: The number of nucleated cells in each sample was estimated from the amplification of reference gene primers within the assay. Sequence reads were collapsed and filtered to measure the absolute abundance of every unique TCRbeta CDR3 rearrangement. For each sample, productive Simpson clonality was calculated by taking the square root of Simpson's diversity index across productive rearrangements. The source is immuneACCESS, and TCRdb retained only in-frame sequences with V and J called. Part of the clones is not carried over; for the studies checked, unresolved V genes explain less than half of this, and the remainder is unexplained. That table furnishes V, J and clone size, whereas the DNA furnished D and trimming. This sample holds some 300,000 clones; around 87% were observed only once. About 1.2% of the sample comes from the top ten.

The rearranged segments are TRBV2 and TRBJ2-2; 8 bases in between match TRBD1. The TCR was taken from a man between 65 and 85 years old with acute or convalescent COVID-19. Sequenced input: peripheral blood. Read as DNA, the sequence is TGTGCCACGGACAGGGCCACTACCAACACCGGGGAGCTGTTTTTT. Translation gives CATDRATTNTGELFF.